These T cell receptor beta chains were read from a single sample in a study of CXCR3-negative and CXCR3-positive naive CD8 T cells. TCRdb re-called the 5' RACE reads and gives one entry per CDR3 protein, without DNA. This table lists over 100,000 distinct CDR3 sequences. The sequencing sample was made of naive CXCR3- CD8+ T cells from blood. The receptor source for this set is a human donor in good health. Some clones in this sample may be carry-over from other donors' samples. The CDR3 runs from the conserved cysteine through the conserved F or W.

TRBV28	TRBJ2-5	CASSPRVTYDQETQYF
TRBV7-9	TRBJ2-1	CAISGEEDSYNEQFF
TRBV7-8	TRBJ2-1	CASSLPTWGSGSFNEQFF
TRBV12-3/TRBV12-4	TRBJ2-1	CASSFPLYNEQFF
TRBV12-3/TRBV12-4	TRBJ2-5	CASSPGTSGGDFQETQYF
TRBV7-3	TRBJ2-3	CASSSSGGAADTQYF
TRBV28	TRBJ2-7	CASSLSHSSYEQYF
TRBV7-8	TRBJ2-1	CASSLLRAPPHNEQFF
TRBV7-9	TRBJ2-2	CASSLDVVPTGELFF
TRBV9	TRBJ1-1	CASSVGTGTVRGTEAFF
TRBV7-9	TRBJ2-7	CASSRTGPSREQYF
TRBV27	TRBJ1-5	CASSLQGARGQPQHF
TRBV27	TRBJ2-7	CASSLSSPVEQYF
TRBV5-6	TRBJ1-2	CASSLPGDGYTF
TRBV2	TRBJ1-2	CASLGGSYGYTF
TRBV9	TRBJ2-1	CASSVASTGDYNEQFF
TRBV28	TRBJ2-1	CASSLPGGAGSYNEQFF
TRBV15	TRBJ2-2	CATSRERQSVGELFF
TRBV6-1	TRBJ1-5	CASSDRVLSNQPQHF
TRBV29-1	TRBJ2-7	CSVEGVAGVASSYEQYF
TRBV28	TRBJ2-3	CASSRGHDGTDTQYF
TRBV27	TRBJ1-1	CASSLYLNPNTEAFF
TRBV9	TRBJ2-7	CASSVEQGSYEQYF